This T cell receptor (beta chain) was captured in a study of blood T cell repertoires in COVID-19. The table came from immunoSEQ multiplex PCR; TCRdb's copy has only in-frame clones and leaves some out. The repertoire holds some 310,000 clones, with around 86% as singletons. The sample taken for sequencing was peripheral blood. The origin of this receptor is a man aged 50 to 59 with active or convalescent COVID-19.

CDR3 loop: CASSPPSTSQWGEQYF. In DNA form, the CDR3 reads TGTGCCAGCTCACCACCGTCGACTAGCCAATGGGGCGAGCAGTACTTC. The chain combines TRBV18 with TRBJ2-7; 7 bases match TRBD2. V was pared by 0 bases and J by 6 bases, with 11 bases of the junction left unmatched. The CDR3 extends over 16 amino acids. The germline V gene encodes CDR1 KGHSH and CDR2 LQKENI.